These 5 T cell receptor beta chains came from one sample sequenced in a study of blood T cell repertoires in COVID-19. The table came from immunoSEQ multiplex PCR; TCRdb's copy has only in-frame clones and leaves some out. The sample consists of under 300,000 clones, under 90% of them appearing once. The specimen was peripheral blood. These receptors all stem from a woman aged 40 to 49 who had recovered from COVID-19.

The chain is built from TRBV10-3 and TRBJ1-1, with 8 bases aligning to TRBD1. V shed 6 bases and J 7 bases; nucleotides not matched to a gene: 4. CDR1 is ENHRY, CDR2 SYGVKD, per germline. The CDR3 covers 12 residues. The CDR3 DNA follows: TGTGCCATCAGGGACAGGGAAAGTGAAGCTTTCTTT. It is translated as CAIRDRESEAFF.

CDR3 region: CATSRASGTGFDEQYF. In nucleotides, the CDR3 is TGTGCCACCAGCAGGGCCTCGGGGACAGGGTTCGACGAGCAGTACTTC. This chain joins TRBV15 and TRBJ2-7; TRBD1 agrees at 9 bases. CDR3 length: 16 residues. Trimming took 3 bases from V and 5 from J; bases not matched to a gene: 11. Germline lookup yields CDR1 LNHNV and CDR2 YYDKDF (reference sequence).

This chain joins TRBV4-1 and TRBJ2-7; 8 nucleotides agree with TRBD2. Germline V gene sequence: CDR1 MGHRA, CDR2 YSYEKL. V trimming: 3 bases; J trimming: 4 bases; junction bases outside the gene matches: 8. This CDR3 has 15 residues. CDR3: CASSQGLIAGYEQYF. The CDR3 DNA follows: TGCGCCAGCAGCCAGGGGCTAATAGCGGGGTACGAGCAGTACTTC.

V and J are TRBV7-8 and TRBJ1-5, with D uncertain. The CDR3 extends over 18 amino acids. Germline V gene lookup returns CDR1 SGHVS and CDR2 FQNEAQ. Trimming took off 2 bases at V and 1 base at J, with 18 bases between the two ends. CDR3 DNA sequence: TGTGCCAGCAGCTTACGCGATAGAGGAAGGATAAGCAATCAGCCCCAGCATTTT. Protein product: CASSLRDRGRISNQPQHF.

The gene calls are TRBV6-5 and TRBJ1-5; 7 bases are shared with TRBD1. After removal of 6 bases from V and 4 bases from J, the junction contained 6 bases not matched to a gene. The CDR3 is 14 residues long. Germline CDR1 and CDR2: MNHEY and SVGAGI. Here the CDR3 reads CASRRQGLNQPQHF. The CDR3 nucleotides read TGTGCCAGCAGAAGACAGGGCTTAAATCAGCCCCAGCATTTT.